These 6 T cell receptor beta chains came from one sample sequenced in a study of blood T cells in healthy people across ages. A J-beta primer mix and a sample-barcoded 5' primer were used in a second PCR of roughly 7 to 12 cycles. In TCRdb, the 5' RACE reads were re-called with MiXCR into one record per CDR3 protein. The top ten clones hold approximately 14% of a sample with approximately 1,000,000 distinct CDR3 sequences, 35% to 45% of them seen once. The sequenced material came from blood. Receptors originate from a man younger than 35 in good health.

The DNA of the CDR3 is TGTGCCAGCAGTGAAGGAGTAGCATCCACAGATACGCAGTATTTT. As protein: CASSEGVASTDTQYF. The rearrangement links TRBV2 to TRBJ2-3; D is uncertain. Deletions cut 1 base from V and 2 bases from J, with 10 bases between. CDR3 length equals 15 residues. From germline, CDR1 is SNHLY and CDR2 FYNNEI.

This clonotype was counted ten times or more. The CDR3 is CASSSGRAGVNEQFF. The DNA of the CDR3 is TGTGCCAGCAGCTCGGGACGAGCGGGGGTCAATGAGCAGTTCTTC. V and J are TRBV7-2 and TRBJ2-1; TRBD2 agrees at 8 bases. Looked up from germline, CDR1 is SGHTA and CDR2 is FQGNSA. CDR3 length equals 15 residues. Losses at the gene ends were 4 bases for V and 6 bases for J; bases not matched to a gene: 8.

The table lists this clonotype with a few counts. The CDR3 loop reads CASSLEVNYNEQFF. DNA for the CDR3: TGCGCCAGCAGCTTGGAGGTCAACTACAATGAGCAGTTCTTC. This chain joins TRBV5-1 and TRBJ2-1; D is unresolved. Germline CDR1 and CDR2: SGHRS and YFSETQ. V lost 0 bases and J lost 3, with 7 bases in between. CDR3 length: 14 residues. Full variable domain (missing parts from reference TRBV5-1 and TRBJ2-1): KAGVTQTPRYLIKTRGQQVTLSCSPISGHRSVSWYQQTPGQGLQFLFEYFSETQRNKGNFPGRFSGRQFSNSRSEMNVSTLELGDSALYLCASSLEVNYNEQFFGPGTRLTVL.

CDR3 region: CSATLPYGEKLFF. DNA for the CDR3: TGCAGTGCTACCCTCCCCTATGGGGAAAAACTGTTTTTT. The chain uses TRBV20-1 and TRBJ1-4; D is ambiguous. V lost 4 bases and J lost 8, with 14 bases in between. The germline gives CDR1 DFQATT, CDR2 SNEGSKA (reference sequence). This CDR3 has 13 amino acids.

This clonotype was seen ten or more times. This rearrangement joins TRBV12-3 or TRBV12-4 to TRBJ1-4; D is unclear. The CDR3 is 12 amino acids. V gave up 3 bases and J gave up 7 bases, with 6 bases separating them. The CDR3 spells CASSFTAEKLFF. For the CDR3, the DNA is TGTGCCAGCAGTTTCACAGCTGAAAAACTGTTTTTT.

This CDR3 reads CSAMATPGGNTIYF. CDR3 sequence (DNA): TGCAGTGCTATGGCAACGCCCGGGGGGAACACCATATATTTT. This chain connects TRBV20-1 to TRBJ1-3, with a weak D call TRBD1 (5 bases). In germline, CDR1 is DFQATT, CDR2 SNEGSKA (reference sequence). The CDR3 has 14 residues. Trimming removed 4 bases from V and 7 bases from J, with 17 bases in between.